This T cell receptor beta chain was recovered during a study of cytomegalovirus exposure and HLA in healthy donors. Study-wide results and caveats: Some TCR beta chains (164 of them) were listed as cytomegalovirus-associated. In a later analysis, specific HLA alleles were associated with 15,000 to 20,000 TCR beta sequences at a 0.05 false discovery rate.

V shed 3 bases, J shed 5 bases, and the junction held 4 bases outside the gene matches. Germline CDR1 and CDR2: SGHRS and YFSETQ. The CDR3 is 14 amino acids. Vbeta (60) and Jbeta (13) primers were used in the PCR. The table came from immunoSEQ multiplex PCR; TCRdb's copy has only in-frame clones and leaves some out. The sample includes about 94,000 clones, 79% seen only once; the top ten take 3.8%. About this clone itself: The antigen is undetermined.

The receptor comes from a woman aged 40 to 49 in good health and CMV-seronegative. The rearrangement uses TRBV5-1 and TRBJ1-2, with TRBD1 identical over 10 bases. The specimen was PBMCs. CDR3 DNA sequence: TGCGCCAGCAGCTGGGAGGGACAGGGGTATGGCTACACCTTC. Its translation: CASSWEGQGYGYTF.